This T cell receptor beta chain was recorded in a study of T cell responses to AZD1222 COVID-19 vaccine. The length of the CDR3 is 14 residues. From germline, CDR1 is SGHAT and CDR2 FQNNGV. The V end lost 5 bases, the J end lost 4 bases, and 14 bases lay between the germline ends. The study's findings and limits: The number of AZD1222 recipients seropositive at baseline was only five or six. Compared with day 0, the breadth and depth of the Spike-specific TCR repertoire rose significantly after two doses of AZD1222.

Note on this clone: The antigen remains unidentified.

TCRdb's table, derived via immunoSEQ multiplex PCR, lists solely in-frame clones and lacks some. Here the sample spans around 160,000 clones, about 92% being singletons. Sequencing was performed on peripheral blood, taken 28 days after the second AZD1222 dose. The receptor's source is an adult who received the AZD1222 COVID-19 vaccine. V is TRBV11-2 and J is TRBJ1-1, with a tentative D call TRBD1 (5 bases). CDR3 nucleotides: TGTGCCAGCAGCAAAGCAGGGTGGGCCACTGAAGCTTTCTTT. Its translation: CASSKAGWATEAFF. Filled out from reference TRBV11-2 and TRBJ1-1, the complete variable domain reads EAGVAQSPRYKIIEKRQSVAFWCNPISGHATLYWYQQILGQGPKLLIQFQNNGVVDDSQLPKDRFSAERLKGVDSTLKIQPAKLEDSAVYLCASSKAGWATEAFFGQGTRLTVV.